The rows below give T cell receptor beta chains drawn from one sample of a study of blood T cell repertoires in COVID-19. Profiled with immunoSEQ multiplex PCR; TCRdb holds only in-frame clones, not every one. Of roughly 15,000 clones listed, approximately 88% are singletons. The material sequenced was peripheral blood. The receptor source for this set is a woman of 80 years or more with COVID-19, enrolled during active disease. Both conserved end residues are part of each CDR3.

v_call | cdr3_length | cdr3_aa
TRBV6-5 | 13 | CASEKTGSYEQYF
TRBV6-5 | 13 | CASLSSTGAYIYF
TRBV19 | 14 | CASSEQGGNQPQHF
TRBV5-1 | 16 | CASSSPSGSVTGELFF
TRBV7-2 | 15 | CASSLIGGSRDEQFF
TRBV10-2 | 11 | CASVQGTEAFF
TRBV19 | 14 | CASSLRSQNYGYTF
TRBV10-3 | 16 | CAIRPSGAGNNSPLHF
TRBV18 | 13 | CASSPGGGETQYF
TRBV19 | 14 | CASSAAYSNQPQHF
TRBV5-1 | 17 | CASSLGMTGPMNTEAFF
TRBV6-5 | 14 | CASSYYQGGGEAFF
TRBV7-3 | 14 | CASSPSRGNTEAFF
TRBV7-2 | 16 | CASSIRLAGGTDTQYF
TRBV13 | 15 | CASSPPAGSSYEQYF
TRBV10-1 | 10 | CAMGEDEQYF
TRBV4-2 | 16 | CASSQGLRSGGTEAFF
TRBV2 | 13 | CASSGQLEGEQYF
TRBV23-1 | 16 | CASNPPPWGGPDGYTF
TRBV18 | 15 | CASSPLGLAADTQYF
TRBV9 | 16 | CASSVVPSPNWNEQFF
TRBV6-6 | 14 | CASSPGESAYGYTF
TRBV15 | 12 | CATSRDVQGAFF
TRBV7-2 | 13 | CASSWASTTEAFF